These 8 T cell receptor beta chains originate from one sample sequenced in a study of T cells in Graves' hyperthyroidism and ophthalmopathy. The TCR beta CDR3 regions underwent amplification using RNA transcripts as the source. The study used the HTBI primer set for a first-round RT-PCR of the TCR CDR3. TCRdb reprocessed the multiplex PCR reads via MiXCR and lists one record per CDR3 protein. The sample records 340,000 or so distinct CDR3 sequences, roughly a fifth being singletons. The sample taken for sequencing was blood. The receptors originated from a woman between 45 and 65 years old with Graves' hyperthyroidism.

V and J are TRBV2 and TRBJ1-4; no clear D gene. The ends were cut back, 4 bases at V and 7 bases at J, with 13 bases in the middle. The V gene's germline CDR1 is SNHLY and CDR2 FYNNEI. This CDR3 is built from 14 residues. CDR3 nucleotide sequence: TGTGCCAGCAGTGGAGGGAGGTATGGTGAAAAACTGTTTTTT. This gives the protein CASSGGRYGEKLFF.

This chain uses TRBV10-3 with TRBJ1-2; 9 bases fit TRBD1. The CDR3 is 16 amino acids. J was trimmed by 5 bases and V by 0 bases; bases with no gene match: 7. The V gene's germline CDR1 is ENHRY and CDR2 SYGVKD. The CDR3 protein is CAISESPRDRVYGYTF. The CDR3 nucleotides are TGTGCCATCAGTGAGTCCCCCCGGGACAGGGTGTATGGCTACACCTTC.

The rearrangement uses TRBV14 and TRBJ2-7; perhaps TRBD2 as D (6 bases). V was trimmed by 4 bases and J by 3 bases, leaving 13 bases between them. The CDR3 length is 14 residues. In germline, CDR1 is SGHDN, CDR2 FVKESK. CDR3 in DNA: TGTGCCAGCAGCCGAGGAGGGGTCCTCTACGAGCAGTACTTC. It encodes CASSRGGVLYEQYF.

This clonotype was found many times. This chain links TRBV6-1 with TRBJ2-1, with unresolved D. The V gene lost 7 bases and the J gene lost 0 bases, with 10 bases spanning the gap. The CDR3 is 14 amino acids. Per germline, CDR1 MNHNS and CDR2 SASEGT. The CDR3 region is CASTAKSSYNEQFF. CDR3 bases: TGTGCCAGCACCGCCAAGAGCTCCTACAATGAGCAGTTCTTC.

A few counts support this clonotype. The J gene is TRBJ1-4, the V gene TRBV6-1, with D tentatively TRBD1 (5 bases). The length of the CDR3 is 15 residues. V was trimmed by 7 bases and J by 4 bases, leaving 16 bases between them. Looked up from germline, CDR1 is MNHNS and CDR2 is SASEGT. The CDR3 spells CASTPSGGSNEKLFF. CDR3 nucleotide sequence: TGTGCCAGCACTCCCTCGGGGGGGAGTAATGAAAAACTGTTTTTT.

This clonotype was observed at least ten times. This chain uses TRBV5-6 with TRBJ1-5; 9 nucleotides match TRBD1. V shed 2 bases, J shed 3 bases, and the junction held 3 bases outside the gene matches. The CDR3 is 15 residues long. Per the germline V gene, CDR1 is SGHDT and CDR2 is YYEEEE. The CDR3 reads CASSFGTGNNQPQHF. The CDR3 DNA is TGTGCCAGCAGCTTCGGGACAGGGAACAATCAGCCCCAGCATTTT.

This clonotype was found once. This chain links TRBV28 with TRBJ2-5, with D uncertain. The CDR3 covers 12 residues. Germline V gives CDR1 MDHEN, CDR2 SYDVKM. The V gene lost 5 bases and the J gene lost 3 bases, with 7 bases spanning the gap. CDR3 sequence reads: CASSPNEETQYF. CDR3 coding DNA: TGTGCCAGCAGTCCCAACGAAGAGACCCAGTACTTC.

This clonotype appeared many times. The CDR3 loop reads CASSQRMKDEQFF. The DNA for the CDR3 is TGTGCCAGCAGCCAGAGAATGAAGGATGAGCAGTTCTTC. This sequence joins TRBV3-1 and TRBJ2-1; no clear D gene. CDR3 size: 13 residues. Germline-derived CDR1 and CDR2 are LGHDT and YNNKEL (reference sequence). V was shortened by 3 bases and J by 8 bases, with 11 bases between the two germline ends.